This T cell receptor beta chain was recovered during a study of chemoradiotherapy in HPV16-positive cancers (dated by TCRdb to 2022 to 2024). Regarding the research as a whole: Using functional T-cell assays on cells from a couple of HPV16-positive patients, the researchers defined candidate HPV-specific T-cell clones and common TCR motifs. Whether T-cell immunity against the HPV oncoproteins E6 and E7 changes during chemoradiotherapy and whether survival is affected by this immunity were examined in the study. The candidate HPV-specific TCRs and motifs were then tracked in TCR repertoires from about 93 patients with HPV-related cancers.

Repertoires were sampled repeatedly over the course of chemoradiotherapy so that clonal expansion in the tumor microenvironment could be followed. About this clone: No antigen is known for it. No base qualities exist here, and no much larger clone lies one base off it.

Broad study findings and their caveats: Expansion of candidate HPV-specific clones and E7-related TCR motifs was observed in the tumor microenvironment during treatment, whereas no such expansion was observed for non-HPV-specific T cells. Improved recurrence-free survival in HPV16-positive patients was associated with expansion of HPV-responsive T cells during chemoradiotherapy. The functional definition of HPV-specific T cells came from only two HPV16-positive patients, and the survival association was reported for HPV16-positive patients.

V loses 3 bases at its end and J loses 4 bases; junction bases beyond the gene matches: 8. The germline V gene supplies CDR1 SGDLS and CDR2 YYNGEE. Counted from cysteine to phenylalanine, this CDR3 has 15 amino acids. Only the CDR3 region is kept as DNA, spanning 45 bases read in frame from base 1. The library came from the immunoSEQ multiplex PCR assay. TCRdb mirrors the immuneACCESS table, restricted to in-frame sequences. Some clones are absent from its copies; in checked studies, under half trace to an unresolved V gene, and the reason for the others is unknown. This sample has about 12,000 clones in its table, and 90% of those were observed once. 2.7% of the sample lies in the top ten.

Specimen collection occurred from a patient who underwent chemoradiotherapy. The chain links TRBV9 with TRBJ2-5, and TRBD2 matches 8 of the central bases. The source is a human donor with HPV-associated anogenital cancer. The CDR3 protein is CASSAGGLAGETQYF. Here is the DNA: TGTGCCAGCAGCGCGGGAGGGCTAGCGGGAGAGACCCAGTACTTC.